One and the same sample provided the 10 T cell receptor beta chains below, sequenced in a study of blood T cell repertoires in COVID-19. Sequencing used immunoSEQ multiplex PCR; TCRdb keeps in-frame clones, though not all of them. The profile shows over 250,000 clones, roughly 85% of them singletons. The source material was peripheral blood. The source is a human donor in a cohort sampled during active COVID-19.

The chain is built from TRBV28 and TRBJ1-1, with 8 nucleotides matching TRBD1. Germline V lookup: CDR1 MDHEN, CDR2 SYDVKM. Losses at the gene ends were 6 bases for V and 3 bases for J; bases not matched to a gene: 6. This CDR3 is built from 14 residues. The CDR3 is CASRTGTGYTEAFF. The CDR3 region has the DNA TGTGCCAGCAGGACCGGGACAGGATACACTGAAGCTTTCTTT.

The chain couples TRBV27 to TRBJ1-1; 8 bases map to TRBD1. This CDR3 region has 13 residues. The V gene's germline CDR1 is MNHEY and CDR2 SMNVEV (reference sequence). V gave up 4 bases and J gave up 5 bases; unmatched junction bases: 3. CDR3 region: CASSSHRGTEAFF. In nucleotides, the CDR3 is TGTGCCAGCAGTTCTCACAGGGGGACTGAAGCTTTCTTT.

The chain links TRBV5-1 to TRBJ2-3; the match to TRBD1 covers 11 bases. The CDR3 covers 20 residues. Trimming removed 3 bases from V and 5 bases from J; junction bases left unmatched: 20. Germline V gene data show CDR1 as SGHRS and CDR2 as YFSETQ. The CDR3 DNA reads TGCGCCAGCAGCTCTAGAAGTGGAGCCATGGGACAGGGGGTCAGAGATACGCAGTATTTT. Protein sequence: CASSSRSGAMGQGVRDTQYF. The full variable domain, in which reference TRBV5-1 and TRBJ2-3 provide the parts outside the CDR3, is KAGVTQTPRYLIKTRGQQVTLSCSPISGHRSVSWYQQTPGQGLQFLFEYFSETQRNKGNFPGRFSGRQFSNSRSEMNVSTLELGDSALYLCASSSRSGAMGQGVRDTQYFGPGTRLTVL.

The V and J genes are TRBV2 and TRBJ1-3; D gene unclear. Germline V gene data show CDR1 as SNHLY and CDR2 as FYNNEI. This CDR3 is 14 amino acids long. Trimming took 6 bases from V and 7 from J, leaving 16 bases between them. CDR3 sequence (DNA): TGTGCCAGCAGCGACACCGGGGTTGGGAACACCATATATTTT. Amino acids: CASSDTGVGNTIYF.

This chain connects TRBV3-1 (or the pseudogene TRBV3-2) to TRBJ2-1, with 14 positions matching TRBD2. This CDR3 has 17 residues. Unmatched junction bases numbered 7, after V lost 1 base and J lost 8 bases. From germline, CDR1 is LGHDT and CDR2 YNNKEL (reference sequence). The CDR3 coding sequence is TGTGCCAGCAGCCAAGGCCGGCGACTAGCGGGAGGGGATGAGCAGTTCTTC. It yields the protein CASSQGRRLAGGDEQFF.

The rearrangement joins TRBV4-3 to TRBJ2-7; D remains unclear. V was shortened by 0 bases and J by 3 bases, with 12 bases between the two germline ends. Germline assignment: CDR1 LGHNA and CDR2 YSLEER. This CDR3 is 15 amino acids long. The CDR3 DNA reads TGCGCCAGCAGCCAAGATAGAGGAGATCGCTACGAGCAGTACTTC. It yields the protein CASSQDRGDRYEQYF.

V is TRBV6-5 and J is TRBJ1-2, with D tentatively TRBD1 (6 bases). The CDR3 extends over 12 amino acids. V lost 5 bases and J lost 5, with 9 bases in between. CDR1 MNHEY and CDR2 SVGAGI come from the germline V gene. CDR3 sequence (DNA): TGTGCCAGCAGTACAGGGCGGTATGGCTACACCTTC. Translation: CASSTGRYGYTF.

This chain connects TRBV5-1 to TRBJ2-3; weak D call: TRBD2 (6 bases). Germline-derived CDR1 and CDR2 are SGHRS and YFSETQ. The CDR3 is 17 residues long. V lost 5 bases and J 2 bases, leaving 21 bases between the germline ends. DNA of the CDR3: TGCGCCAGCAGTGCAGCAGTCGGAGGACTAAACACAGATACGCAGTATTTT. Residues: CASSAAVGGLNTDTQYF.

The chain has TRBV6-5 and TRBJ2-2; 7 nucleotides agree with TRBD1. Germline lookup yields CDR1 MNHEY and CDR2 SVGAGI. The junction had 4 bases not matched to a gene; V was cut back by 6 bases and J by 6 bases. The CDR3 is 13 amino acids. The chain's CDR3 is CASRRDSPGELFF. The CDR3 region has the DNA TGTGCCAGCAGGAGGGACAGCCCCGGGGAGCTGTTTTTT.

The chain joins TRBV7-3 to TRBJ2-1; 8 nucleotides line up with TRBD2. V lost 4 bases, J lost 2 bases, and 4 bases stayed unmatched. This CDR3 is built from 15 residues. Germline assignment: CDR1 SGHTA and CDR2 FQGTGA. CDR3 loop: CASSYLAGPYNEQFF. The CDR3 DNA reads as TGTGCCAGCAGCTATCTAGCGGGTCCCTACAATGAGCAGTTCTTC.